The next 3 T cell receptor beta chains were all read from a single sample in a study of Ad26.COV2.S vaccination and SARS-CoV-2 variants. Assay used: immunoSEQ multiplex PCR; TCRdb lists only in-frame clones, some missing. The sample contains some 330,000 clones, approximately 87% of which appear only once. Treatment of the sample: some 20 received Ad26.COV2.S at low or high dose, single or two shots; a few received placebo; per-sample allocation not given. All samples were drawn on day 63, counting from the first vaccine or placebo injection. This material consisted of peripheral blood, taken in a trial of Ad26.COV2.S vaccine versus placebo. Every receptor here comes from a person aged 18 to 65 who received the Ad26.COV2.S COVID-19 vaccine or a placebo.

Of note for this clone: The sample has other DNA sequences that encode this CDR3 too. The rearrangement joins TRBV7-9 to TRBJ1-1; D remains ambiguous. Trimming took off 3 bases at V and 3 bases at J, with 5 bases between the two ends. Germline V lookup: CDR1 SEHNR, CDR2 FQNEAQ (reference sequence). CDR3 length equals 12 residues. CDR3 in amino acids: CASSFGDTEAFF. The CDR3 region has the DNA TGTGCCAGCAGCTTCGGGGACACTGAAGCTTTCTTT.

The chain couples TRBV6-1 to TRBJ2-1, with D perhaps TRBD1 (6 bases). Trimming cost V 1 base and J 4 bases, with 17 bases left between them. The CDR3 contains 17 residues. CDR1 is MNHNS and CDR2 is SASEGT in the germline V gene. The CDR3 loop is CASSEDARGIWYNEQFF. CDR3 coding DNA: TGTGCCAGCAGTGAAGACGCCAGGGGAATTTGGTACAATGAGCAGTTCTTC.

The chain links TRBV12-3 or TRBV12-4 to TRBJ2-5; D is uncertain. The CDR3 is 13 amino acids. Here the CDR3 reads CDNCRKGKETQYF. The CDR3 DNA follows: TGTGACAACTGCCGGAAAGGGAAAGAGACCCAGTACTTC.